The subject of this entry is one TCR beta chain. This clonotype has at least ten counts. Its target antigen remains unknown. No clone much larger than this one lies a single base away; base qualities are absent. The germline V gene supplies CDR1 SGHDN and CDR2 FVKESK. V loses 3 bases of germline sequence and J loses 0 bases, and the interval between the two ends is 9 bases. The CDR3 holds 14 amino acids from the cysteine to the phenylalanine. Of the read, only the CDR3 DNA is kept; its 42 bases are in frame from base 1. Libraries were built with multiplex PCR. Instrument on record: Illumina HiSeq 4000. To build TCR beta libraries, CDR3 regions were amplified by Arm-PCR using iRepertoire HTBI primers. PCR products were gel purified before sequencing. On the study's bioinformatics: A total of some 65 TRBV and 14 TRBJ segments were identified across samples and were used for gene usage analysis of CDR3 amino acid clonotypes. Filtered high-quality paired reads were merged into contigs using COPE and FqMerger. BLAST was used to align contigs to IMGT TRBV, TRBD and TRBJ reference genes, with CDR3 defined following IMGT. Any clonotype with a frequency above 0.1% was counted as a highly expanded clone. Shannon entropy served as the measure of repertoire diversity, while the Gini coefficient captured V-J evenness. Clonotypes shared by more than one individual were considered public. TCRdb took the public reads, trimmed them with fastp at Q25, ran MiXCR for clone calling and kept in-frame beta chains. One record per CDR3 amino acid sequence lists the most common genes and DNA. V and J calls and clone size were set by TCRdb, not the authors. Present in this sample are about 450,000 distinct CDR3 sequences, 12% to 15% of which were seen just once. The leading ten clones occupy approximately 17% of the sample.

The entry originates in a study of regulatory T cells in long-lasting Graves disease (dated by TCRdb to about 2021). Background for the entire study: Newly diagnosed Graves' disease patients had taken antithyroid drugs for less than 3 months. Patients with persistent Graves' disease were compared with patients with newly diagnosed Graves' disease using TCR sequencing and RNA sequencing of peripheral blood. The study was conducted in China and was registered as a clinical trial. A total of around 35 samples underwent TCR sequencing: around 13 from persistent and about 20 from newly diagnosed Graves' disease patients.

The time point label here, explained by the study, means: newly diagnosed GD, antithyroid drugs for less than 3 months. RNA was extracted from PBMCs in TRIzol for both TCR sequencing and RNA sequencing. The diagnosis of Graves' disease was made according to American Thyroid Association guidelines. The patients came from an endocrinology department in Xi'an, China. Each patient gave approximately 10 milliliters of peripheral blood, collected in an EDTA anticoagulant tube. Ficoll Paque Plus density gradient separation was used to isolate PBMCs, and no further T cell sorting was done. RNA quality was checked with an Agilent 2100 Bioanalyzer and agarose gel, and concentration with a NanoDrop 2000. Study-wide conclusions, independent of this receptor: Peripheral blood alone was examined, since thyroid tissue, which constituted the primary lesion, could not be accessed. Persistent patients shared more public clonotypes among themselves (around 3,000) than newly diagnosed patients did (nearly 1,000). Compared with newly diagnosed patients, patients with persistent Graves' disease had lower TCR Shannon entropy and fewer highly expanded clones, which suggests clonal expansion. TRBV28, TRBJ1-2 and TRBJ2-5 were preferentially used in persistent disease, while TRBV20-1 and TRBJ2-1 were favored in newly diagnosed disease. Sequencing and analysis were limited to the TCR beta chain. The small sample size was acknowledged by the authors as a limitation that may reduce accuracy.

The same sample was also studied in work on T cells in Graves' hyperthyroidism and ophthalmopathy. The second study's paper adds: Stable Graves' hyperthyroidism was defined as no progression to ophthalmopathy during 18 months of follow-up. The hyperthyroidism patients were between 18 and 65 years old and newly diagnosed, with a disease duration of less than 2 months. Exclusion was applied to patients with uncontrolled infections, other autoimmune diseases, pregnancy or lactation. Diagnoses were established on the basis of clinical symptoms, serum thyroxine and TRAb, thyroid ultrasound, and orbital computed tomography. The first round of RT-PCR for the TCR CDR3 was performed with the HTBI primer set and the Qiagen OneStep RT-PCR kit. Most expanded thyroid clonotypes (frequency above 0.001) were also found in blood, which suggests that blood repertoires may mirror thyroid immune responses. Ophthalmopathy was separated from stable hyperthyroidism by a 13 V-J signature model, with about 86% sensitivity and about 81% specificity obtained in cross-validation and 80%/75% obtained in testing. During validation, the model predicted progression to ophthalmopathy a median of around six months ahead of onset, with more than 55% sensitivity and around 72% specificity. To identify distinguishing TCR V-J signatures, a discovery cohort of around 100 patients was used, comprising some 45 with Graves' ophthalmopathy and some 60 with stable Graves' hyperthyroidism. Prospective prediction of ophthalmopathy was tested in an independent validation cohort of 18 hyperthyroidism patients and some 17 patients who later progressed to ophthalmopathy. For training and testing, the roughly 97 patients in the discovery cohort were randomly divided in a 7:3 ratio. In about 6 Graves' hyperthyroidism patients, the study also compared T-cell repertoires from thyroid tissue with T-cell repertoires from blood. After sampling, hyperthyroidism patients received methimazole starting at 30 mg daily, and ophthalmopathy patients received high-dose intravenous methylprednisolone. The libraries were constructed in a second round of multiplex PCR and then size-selected and purified. Sequencing of the libraries was done on an Illumina HiSeq2000 using paired-end 100 bp reads. SOAPnuke was used to process the raw data, with reads discarded if the reads contained adapters or uncalled bases, had a mean Phred below 15, or lacked an exact constant-primer or identifier match. COPE v1.2.5 was used to merge high-quality paired reads, and clonotypes were defined as unique nucleotide sequences. Clonotypes were aligned to IMGT TRBV, TRBD and TRBJ reference segments using MiTCR v1.1. Analysis was restricted to V-J combinations with a frequency above 0.0001, which covered roughly 99% of repertoires. The TCS score was defined as F50 (clonal expansion) divided by E x V (chaos), with BLOSUM62-based TCRdist calculated between CDR3 peptides within each V-J. Welch's t-statistics and random forest reduced roughly 540 V-J features to roughly 13, which were used in a naive Bayes classifier (R e1071). Sample size was not statistically predetermined, and blinding of investigators to group allocation was not performed. TCR Vbeta CDR3 sequencing of approximately 140 peripheral blood samples (over 40 ophthalmopathy, over 70 hyperthyroidism and approximately 17 progressor patients) is reported in the paper.

Material: peripheral blood mononuclear cells (PBMCs), obtained at new diagnosis, from a patient treated with antithyroid drugs. The TCR originated in a woman aged 45-59 years with Graves disease. Donor details come from another sample of the same person, matched by shared clones. The rearranged segments are TRBV14 and TRBJ2-7, with no confidently assigned D gene. The CDR3 protein: CASSHPWSSYEQYF. The bases read TGTGCCAGCAGCCATCCCTGGAGCTCCTACGAGCAGTACTTC.